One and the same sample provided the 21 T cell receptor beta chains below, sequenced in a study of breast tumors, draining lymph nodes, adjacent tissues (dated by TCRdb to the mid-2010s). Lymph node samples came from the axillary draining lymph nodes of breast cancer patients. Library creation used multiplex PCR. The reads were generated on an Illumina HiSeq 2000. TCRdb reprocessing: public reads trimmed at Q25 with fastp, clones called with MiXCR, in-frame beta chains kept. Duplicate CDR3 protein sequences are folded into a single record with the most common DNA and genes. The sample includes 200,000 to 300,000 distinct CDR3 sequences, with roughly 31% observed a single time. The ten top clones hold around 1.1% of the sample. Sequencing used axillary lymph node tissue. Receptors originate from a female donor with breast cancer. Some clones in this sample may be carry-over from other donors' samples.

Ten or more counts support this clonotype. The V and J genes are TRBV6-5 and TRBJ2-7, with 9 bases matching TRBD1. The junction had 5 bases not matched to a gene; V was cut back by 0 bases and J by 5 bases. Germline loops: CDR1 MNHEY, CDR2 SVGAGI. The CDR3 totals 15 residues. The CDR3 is CASSYSIGTGNEQYF. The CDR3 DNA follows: TGTGCCAGCAGTTACTCGATAGGGACAGGGAACGAGCAGTACTTC.

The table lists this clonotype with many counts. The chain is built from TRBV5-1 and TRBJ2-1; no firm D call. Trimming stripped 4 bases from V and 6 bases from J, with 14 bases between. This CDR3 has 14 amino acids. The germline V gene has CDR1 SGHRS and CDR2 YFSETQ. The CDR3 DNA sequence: TGCGCCAGCAGCGTGGGCACCCCCCCCAATGAGCAGTTCTTC. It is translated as CASSVGTPPNEQFF.

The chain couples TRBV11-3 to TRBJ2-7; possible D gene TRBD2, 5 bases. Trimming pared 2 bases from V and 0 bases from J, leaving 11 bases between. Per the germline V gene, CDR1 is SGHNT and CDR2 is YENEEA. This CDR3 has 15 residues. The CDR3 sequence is CASSLYSGFSYEQYF. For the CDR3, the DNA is TGTGCCAGCAGCTTATACAGCGGATTCTCCTACGAGCAGTACTTC.

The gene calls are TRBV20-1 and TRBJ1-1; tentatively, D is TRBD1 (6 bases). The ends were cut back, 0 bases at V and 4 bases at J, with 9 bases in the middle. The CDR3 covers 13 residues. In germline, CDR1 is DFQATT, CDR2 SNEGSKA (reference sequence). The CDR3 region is CSARDFRGTEAFF. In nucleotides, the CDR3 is TGCAGTGCTAGAGATTTCAGGGGCACTGAAGCTTTCTTT.

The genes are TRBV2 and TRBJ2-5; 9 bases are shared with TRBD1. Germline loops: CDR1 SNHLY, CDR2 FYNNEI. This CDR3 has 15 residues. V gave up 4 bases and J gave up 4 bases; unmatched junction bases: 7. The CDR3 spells CASSGWDRVGETQYF. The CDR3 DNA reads TGTGCCAGCAGTGGATGGGACAGGGTGGGAGAGACCCAGTACTTC.

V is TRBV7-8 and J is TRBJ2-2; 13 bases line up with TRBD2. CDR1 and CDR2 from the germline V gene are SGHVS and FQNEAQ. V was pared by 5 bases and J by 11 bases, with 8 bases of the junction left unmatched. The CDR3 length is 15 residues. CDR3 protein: CASSILAGGQGELFF. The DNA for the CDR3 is TGTGCCAGCAGCATACTAGCGGGAGGGCAGGGTGAGCTGTTTTTT.

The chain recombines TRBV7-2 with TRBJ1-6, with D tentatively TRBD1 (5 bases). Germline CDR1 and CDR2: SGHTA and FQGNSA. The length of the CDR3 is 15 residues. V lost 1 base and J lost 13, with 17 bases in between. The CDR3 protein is CASSLVGGSNQPLHF. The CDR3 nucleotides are TGTGCCAGCAGCTTAGTGGGGGGTAGCAATCAGCCCCTCCACTTT.

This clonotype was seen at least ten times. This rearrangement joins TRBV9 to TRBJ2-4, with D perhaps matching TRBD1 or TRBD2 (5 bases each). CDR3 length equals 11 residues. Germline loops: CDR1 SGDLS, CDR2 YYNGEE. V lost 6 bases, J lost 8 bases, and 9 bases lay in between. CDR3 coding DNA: TGTGCCAGCATGGGGACGGACATTCAGTACTTC. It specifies CASMGTDIQYF.

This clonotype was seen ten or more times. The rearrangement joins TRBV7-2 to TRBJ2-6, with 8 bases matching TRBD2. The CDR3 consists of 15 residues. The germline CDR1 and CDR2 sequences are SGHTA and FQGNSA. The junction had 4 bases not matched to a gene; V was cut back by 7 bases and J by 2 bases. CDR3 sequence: CASIPGGAGANVLTF. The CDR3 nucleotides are TGTGCCAGCATCCCGGGGGGGGCTGGGGCCAACGTCCTGACTTTC.

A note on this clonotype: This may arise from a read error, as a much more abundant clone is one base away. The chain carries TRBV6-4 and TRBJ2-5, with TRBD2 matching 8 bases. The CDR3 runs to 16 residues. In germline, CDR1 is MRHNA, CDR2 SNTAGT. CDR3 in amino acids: CASSHSREGIRETQYF. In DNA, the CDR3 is TGTGCCAGCAGTCACTCACGGGAGGGAATCAGGGAGACCCAGTACTTC.

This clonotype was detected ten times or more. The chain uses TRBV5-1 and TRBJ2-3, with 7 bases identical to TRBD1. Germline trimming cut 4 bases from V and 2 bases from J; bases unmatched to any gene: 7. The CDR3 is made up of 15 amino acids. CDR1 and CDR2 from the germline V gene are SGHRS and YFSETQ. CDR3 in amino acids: CASSPPEGATDTQYF. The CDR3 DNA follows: TGCGCCAGCAGCCCACCCGAGGGGGCCACAGATACGCAGTATTTT.

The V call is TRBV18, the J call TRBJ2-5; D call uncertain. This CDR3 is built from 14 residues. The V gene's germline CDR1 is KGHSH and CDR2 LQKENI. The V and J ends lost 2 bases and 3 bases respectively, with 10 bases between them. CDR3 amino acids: CASSPNTLKETQYF. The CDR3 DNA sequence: TGTGCCAGCTCACCAAATACACTAAAAGAGACCCAGTACTTC.

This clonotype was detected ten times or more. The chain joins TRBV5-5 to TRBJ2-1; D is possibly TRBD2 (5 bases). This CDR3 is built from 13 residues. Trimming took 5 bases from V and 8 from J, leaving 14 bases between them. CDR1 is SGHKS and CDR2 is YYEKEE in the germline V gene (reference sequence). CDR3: CASSFELGHEQFF. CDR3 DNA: TGTGCCAGCAGTTTCGAACTAGGCCATGAGCAGTTCTTC.

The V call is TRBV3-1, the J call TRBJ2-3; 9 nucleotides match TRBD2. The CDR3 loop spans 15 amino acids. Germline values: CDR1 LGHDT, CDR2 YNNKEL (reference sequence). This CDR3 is CSTSPSGTLTDTQYF. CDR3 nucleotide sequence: TGTTCAACATCCCCTAGCGGGACACTCACAGATACGCAGTATTTT.

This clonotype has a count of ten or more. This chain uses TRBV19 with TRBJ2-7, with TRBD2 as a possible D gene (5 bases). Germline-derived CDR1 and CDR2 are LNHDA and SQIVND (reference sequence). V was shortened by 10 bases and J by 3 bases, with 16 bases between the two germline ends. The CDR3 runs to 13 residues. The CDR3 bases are TGTGCCATTCCCTCGAGGACTTACTACGAGCAGTACTTC. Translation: CAIPSRTYYEQYF. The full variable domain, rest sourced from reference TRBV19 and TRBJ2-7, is DGGITQSPKYLFRKEGQNVTLSCEQNLNHDAMYWYRQDPGQGLRLIYYSQIVNDFQKGDIAEGYSVSREKKESFPLTVTSAQKNPTAFYLCAIPSRTYYEQYFGPGTRLTVT.

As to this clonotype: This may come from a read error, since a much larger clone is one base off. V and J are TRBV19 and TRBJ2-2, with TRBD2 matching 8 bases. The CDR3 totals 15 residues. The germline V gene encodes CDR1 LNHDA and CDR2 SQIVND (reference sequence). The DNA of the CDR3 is TGTGCCAGTACCCGGGTTGCGGGAGGCCCCGGGGAGCTGCTTTTT. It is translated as CASTRVAGGPGELLF.

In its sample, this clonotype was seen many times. In nucleotides, the CDR3 is TGTGCCAGCAGCCAGGACAACTTCTACTACGAGCAGTACTTC. It codes for CASSQDNFYYEQYF. The V call is TRBV7-9, the J call TRBJ2-7; D might be TRBD1 (5 bases). Germline lookup yields CDR1 SEHNR and CDR2 FQNEAQ (reference sequence). V lost 5 bases to trimming and J lost 3 bases, with 14 bases between them. The CDR3 runs 14 residues. The whole variable domain, remainder taken from reference TRBV7-9 and TRBJ2-7, is DTGVSQNPRHKITKRGQNVTFRCDPISEHNRLYWYRQTLGQGPEFLTYFQNEAQLEKSRLLSDRFSAERPKGSFSTLEIQRTEQGDSAMYLCASSQDNFYYEQYFGPGTRLTVT.

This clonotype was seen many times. CDR3 sequence reads: CASSQPGLAGGSSYNEQFF. In nucleotides, the CDR3 is TGCGCCAGCAGCCAACCGGGACTAGCGGGAGGTAGCTCCTACAATGAGCAGTTCTTC. The chain employs TRBV5-1 and TRBJ2-1; 15 nucleotides line up with TRBD2. The germline V gene has CDR1 SGHRS and CDR2 YFSETQ. With 4 bases clipped from V and 0 bases from J, the junction kept 8 bases outside the gene matches. The CDR3 contains 19 residues.

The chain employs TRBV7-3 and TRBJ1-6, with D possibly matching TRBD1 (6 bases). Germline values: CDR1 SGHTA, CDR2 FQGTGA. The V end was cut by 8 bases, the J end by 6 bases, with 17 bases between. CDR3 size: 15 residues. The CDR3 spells CASSLSDSFNSPLHF. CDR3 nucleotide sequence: TGTGCCAGCTCACTTTCGGACAGTTTTAATTCACCCCTCCACTTT.

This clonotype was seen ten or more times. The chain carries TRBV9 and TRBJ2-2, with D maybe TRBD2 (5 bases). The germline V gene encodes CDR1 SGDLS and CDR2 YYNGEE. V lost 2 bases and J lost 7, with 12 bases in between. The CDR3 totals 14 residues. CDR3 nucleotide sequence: TGTGCCAGCAGCGTCGCGACCGGGGACGGGGAGCTGTTTTTT. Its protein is CASSVATGDGELFF.

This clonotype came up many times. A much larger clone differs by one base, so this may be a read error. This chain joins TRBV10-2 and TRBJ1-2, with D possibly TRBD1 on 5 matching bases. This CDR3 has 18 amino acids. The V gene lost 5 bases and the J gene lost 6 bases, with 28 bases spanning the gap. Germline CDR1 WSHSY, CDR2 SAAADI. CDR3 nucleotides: TGCGCCAGCAGTAATGGACGCGACCGGGACCGAGGTGACCATGGCTACACCTTC. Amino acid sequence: CASSNGRDRDRGDHGYTF.